The 7 T cell receptor beta chains given below trace back to one sample, sequenced in a study of T cells in Graves' hyperthyroidism and ophthalmopathy. The CDR3 regions of TCR beta were amplified from RNA transcripts. Initially, a first-round RT-PCR of the TCR CDR3 employed the HTBI primer set. A single record per CDR3 protein comes from TCRdb applying MiXCR to the multiplex PCR reads. Of under 800,000 distinct CDR3 sequences listed, about 15% are singletons. The sequenced sample was blood. Source of these receptors: a woman under 30 with Graves' hyperthyroidism.

The chain employs TRBV4-1 and TRBJ1-2; D is perhaps TRBD1 (5 bases). CDR3 size: 16 residues. V was trimmed by 3 bases and J by 0 bases, leaving 14 bases between them. Germline values: CDR1 MGHRA, CDR2 YSYEKL. CDR3 nucleotides: TGCGCCAGCAGCCACCAAGCAAGGGGAGCTAACTATGGCTACACCTTC. Its protein is CASSHQARGANYGYTF.

The J gene is TRBJ2-1, the V gene TRBV19; no reliable D call. V lost 1 base to trimming and J lost 6 bases, with 10 bases between them. The CDR3 consists of 14 residues. CDR1 and CDR2 (germline): LNHDA, SQIVND (reference sequence). The CDR3 protein is CASSIGASSNEQFF. The DNA for the CDR3 is TGTGCCAGTAGTATAGGGGCCAGCAGCAATGAGCAGTTCTTC.

The chain links TRBV27 to TRBJ2-5, with a weak D call TRBD1 (6 bases). Germline CDR1 reads MNHEY; CDR2 reads SMNVEV (reference sequence). The CDR3 runs 13 residues. V was pared by 6 bases and J by 4 bases, with 12 bases between. The CDR3 region is CASSMTGGETQYF. The CDR3, as DNA: TGTGCCAGCAGCATGACAGGAGGAGAGACCCAGTACTTC.

This clonotype was detected only a few times. The chain carries TRBV7-2 and TRBJ1-1; D unresolved. The ends were cut back, 0 bases at V and 7 bases at J, with 12 bases in the middle. Germline lookup yields CDR1 SGHTA and CDR2 FQGNSA. The CDR3 length is 14 residues. For the CDR3, the DNA is TGTGCCAGCAGCTTAGCCACAGCCGCGAGTGAAGCTTTCTTT. Residues: CASSLATAASEAFF.

This clonotype was recorded many times. The chain recombines TRBV28 with TRBJ2-5; D is unresolved. The V end was cut by 3 bases, the J end by 7 bases, with 12 bases between. Looked up from germline, CDR1 is MDHEN and CDR2 is SYDVKM. The CDR3 covers 13 residues. CDR3 residues: CASSFEHLWTQYF. DNA of the CDR3: TGTGCCAGCAGTTTCGAGCACCTTTGGACCCAGTACTTC.

This clonotype was seen more than once but under ten times. This rearrangement joins TRBV28 to TRBJ1-2; 8 nucleotides line up with TRBD1. CDR3 length equals 17 residues. J lost 4 bases, V lost 0 bases, and 10 bases had no gene match. The germline V gene has CDR1 MDHEN and CDR2 SYDVKM. The CDR3: CASSLWAETGEIYGYTF. In DNA form, the CDR3 reads TGTGCCAGCAGTTTATGGGCGGAGACAGGGGAGATCTATGGCTACACCTTC.

This chain connects TRBV24-1 to TRBJ2-1; 10 nucleotides line up with TRBD2. Per germline, CDR1 KGHDR and CDR2 SFDVKD. V dropped 5 bases and J dropped 6; count of bases not matched to a gene: 9. CDR3 length equals 16 residues. The DNA of the CDR3 is TGTGCCACCAGTGCCACAGCGGGAGGGCCAAGCAATGAGCAGTTCTTC. It specifies CATSATAGGPSNEQFF.